The rows below give T cell receptor beta chains drawn from one sample of a study of cytomegalovirus exposure and HLA in healthy donors. Repertoires were generated with immunoSEQ multiplex PCR, while TCRdb's copy carries only in-frame clones and drops some. Of about 110,000 clones listed, 65% to 75% are singletons. Material: PBMCs. The receptors come from a female donor in good health and CMV-seronegative. Each CDR3 is given without its conserved first and last residue. The order of the fields is V gene, J gene, clone size, CDR3 protein. Rows give clone size only sometimes, using once, few, many, or a class for an expanded clone.

V: TRBV5-4; J: TRBJ1-4; size: -; CDR3: ASSSPGEGSI
V: TRBV9; J: TRBJ2-5; size: -; CDR3: ASSVGSVGVTQY
V: TRBV14; J: TRBJ2-1; size: -; CDR3: ASSHPRDSSYNEQF
V: TRBV2; J: TRBJ1-2; size: -; CDR3: ASVRARDYGYT
V: TRBV5-1; J: TRBJ2-7; size: -; CDR3: ASSFRGQGSSLYEQY
V: TRBV4-2; J: TRBJ2-5; size: -; CDR3: ASSQVGGLAAQETQY
V: TRBV4-1; J: TRBJ1-6; size: -; CDR3: ASSQVDMGLTSSSPLH
V: TRBV9; J: TRBJ2-1; size: few; CDR3: ASSVGGRGEQF
V: TRBV30; J: TRBJ1-1; size: -; CDR3: AWSVWDRGRGTEAF
V: TRBV30; J: TRBJ1-5; size: -; CDR3: AWSHRGNQPQH
V: TRBV19; J: TRBJ2-5; size: -; CDR3: ASSRHPGTSGQETQY
V: TRBV27; J: TRBJ2-1; size: -; CDR3: ASSLRAGALYNEQF
V: TRBV6-1; J: TRBJ2-3; size: -; CDR3: ASSEGRVLGTDTQY
V: TRBV5-1; J: TRBJ2-5; size: -; CDR3: ASSSSGVETQY